The 2 T cell receptor beta chains presented below share a single source sample, sequenced in a study of early T cells in non-severe SARS-CoV-2 infection. One entry per CDR3 protein, called by TCRdb with MiXCR from the 5' RACE reads. The sample lists around 77,000 distinct CDR3 sequences, more than 4% seen once, with under 8% in the top ten. The sequencing here drew on whole blood, taken at baseline. Receptors were obtained from an adult who was a healthcare worker with PCR-confirmed SARS-CoV-2 infection or an uninfected control (not recorded which).

This chain uses TRBV5-4 with TRBJ1-2; no clear D gene. V was cut by 3 bases and J by 8 bases, with 11 bases left in between. From germline, CDR1 is SGHNT and CDR2 YYREEE (reference sequence). This CDR3 is built from 12 residues. The CDR3 DNA reads as TGTGCCAGCAGCTCTACCCTGGGCGGCTACACCTTC. Amino acids: CASSSTLGGYTF.

The CDR3 sequence is CASSSSGSSAGELFF. The DNA of the CDR3 is TGTGCCAGCAGCTCTAGCGGGAGCTCTGCCGGGGAGCTGTTTTTT. The V gene is TRBV7-6, the J gene TRBJ2-2; TRBD2 agrees at 10 bases. V dropped 4 bases and J dropped 6; count of bases not matched to a gene: 5. Germline assignment: CDR1 SGHVS and CDR2 FNYEAQ. CDR3 length: 15 residues.